Listed here are 9 T cell receptor beta chains from one sample, sequenced in a study of CD8 T cells in Susac syndrome. An input of roughly 0.45 to 1 ug of RNA was subjected to reverse transcription using random hexamers. TCRdb re-called the immunoSEQ multiplex PCR reads with MiXCR, one entry per CDR3 protein. The repertoire consists of about 81,000 distinct CDR3 sequences, with around 94% occurring once and the leading ten covering approximately 0.9%. Sequencing was performed on CD8+ T cells from PBMCs. These receptors were taken from a human donor with Susac syndrome.

The J gene is TRBJ1-5, the V gene TRBV9; 9 bases fit TRBD1. V was clipped by 2 bases and J by 4 bases; unmatched bases: 1. CDR3 length: 14 residues. Germline CDR1 and CDR2: SGDLS and YYNGEE. CDR3 sequence: CASSVGTGNQPQHF. The CDR3 coding sequence is TGTGCCAGCAGCGTTGGGACAGGGAATCAGCCCCAGCATTTT.

The chain employs TRBV4-3 and TRBJ2-5, with D uncertain. Between the trimmed V and J ends, which lost 0 bases and 4 bases, there was a span of 9 bases. The CDR3 has 14 residues. Germline values: CDR1 LGHNA, CDR2 YSLEER. The CDR3: CASSQDRTRETQYF. CDR3 nucleotide sequence: TGCGCCAGCAGCCAAGATAGGACCAGAGAGACCCAGTACTTC.

The chain links TRBV5-6 to TRBJ2-3; tentative D call: TRBD2 (5 bases). CDR1 is SGHDT, CDR2 YYEEEE, per germline. The CDR3 is 14 residues long. V lost 1 base, J lost 3 bases, and 9 bases lay in between. CDR3 sequence: CASSLISATDTQYF. The CDR3 coding sequence is TGTGCCAGCAGCTTGATTAGCGCAACAGATACGCAGTATTTT.

This clonotype was seen once. This chain joins TRBV2 and TRBJ2-1, with no clear D. Between the trimmed V and J ends, which lost 1 base and 0 bases, there was a span of 10 bases. The germline gives CDR1 SNHLY, CDR2 FYNNEI. This CDR3 has 16 residues. The DNA of the CDR3 is TGTGCCAGCAGTGAAGTTGAGACGAGCTCCTACAATGAGCAGTTCTTC. This gives the protein CASSEVETSSYNEQFF.

This clonotype was seen only once. The chain couples TRBV7-3 to TRBJ1-1; D remains ambiguous. The CDR3 is 14 residues long. CDR1 is SGHTA, CDR2 FQGTGA, per germline. The V end was cut by 5 bases, the J end by 7 bases, with 17 bases between. The CDR3 DNA is TGTGCCAGCAGCCCTTCTGACACGCAGGTTGAAGCTTTCTTT. This encodes CASSPSDTQVEAFF.

This clonotype was seen more than once but under ten times. This chain links TRBV7-3 with TRBJ1-1; D remains ambiguous. In germline, CDR1 is SGHTA, CDR2 FQGTGA. CDR3 length: 13 amino acids. The ends were cut back, 5 bases at V and 11 bases at J, with 18 bases in the middle. The CDR3 DNA reads as TGTGCCAGCAGCGCCACCGGGTCACCGGTGGCTTTCTTT. Its protein product is CASSATGSPVAFF. The entire variable domain, with the rest obtained from reference TRBV7-3 and TRBJ1-1, is as follows: GAGVSQTPSNKVTEKGKYVELRCDPISGHTALYWYRQSLGQGPEFLIYFQGTGAADDSGLPNDRFFAVRPEGSVSTLKIQRTERGDSAVYLCASSATGSPVAFFGQGTRLTVV.

The chain uses TRBV12-3 or TRBV12-4 and TRBJ2-2; no clear D. V was cut by 2 bases and J by 6 bases, with 10 bases left in between. The CDR3 is 14 residues long. CDR3 loop: CASSLMPYSGELFF. In DNA form, the CDR3 reads TGTGCCAGCAGTTTAATGCCCTACTCCGGGGAGCTGTTTTTT.

The chain combines TRBV7-9 with TRBJ1-5, with D tentatively TRBD1 (6 bases). In germline, CDR1 is SEHNR, CDR2 FQNEAQ (reference sequence). This CDR3 has 15 amino acids. V lost 3 bases and J lost 7, with 16 bases in between. CDR3 protein: CASSFSGGREQPQHF. The CDR3 nucleotides are TGTGCCAGCAGCTTCTCCGGGGGGCGCGAGCAGCCCCAGCATTTT.

The rearrangement links TRBV9 to TRBJ2-7; TRBD2 might be the D (7 bases). Germline V gene lookup returns CDR1 SGDLS and CDR2 YYNGEE. Trimming left V 0 bases short and J 3 bases short, with 13 bases between. The CDR3 is 15 residues long. CDR3 region: CASSVATGTNYEQYF. The CDR3 DNA reads TGTGCCAGCAGCGTAGCAACAGGGACTAACTACGAGCAGTACTTC.